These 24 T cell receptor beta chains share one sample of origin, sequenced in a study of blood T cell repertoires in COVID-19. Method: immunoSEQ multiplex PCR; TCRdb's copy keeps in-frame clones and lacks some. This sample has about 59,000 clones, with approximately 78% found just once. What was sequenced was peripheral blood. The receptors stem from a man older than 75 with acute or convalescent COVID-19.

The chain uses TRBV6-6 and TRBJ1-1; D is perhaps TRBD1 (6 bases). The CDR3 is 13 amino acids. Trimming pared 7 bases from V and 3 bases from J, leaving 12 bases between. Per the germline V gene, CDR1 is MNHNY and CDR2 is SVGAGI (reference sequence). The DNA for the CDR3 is TGTGCCAGCAATACAGGGTCCGACACTGAAGCTTTCTTT. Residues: CASNTGSDTEAFF.

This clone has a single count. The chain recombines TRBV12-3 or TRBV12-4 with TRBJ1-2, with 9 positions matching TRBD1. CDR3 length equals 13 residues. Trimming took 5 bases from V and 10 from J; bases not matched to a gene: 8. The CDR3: CASSTTGQGLYTF. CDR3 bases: TGTGCCAGCAGTACGACGGGACAGGGCCTCTACACCTTC.

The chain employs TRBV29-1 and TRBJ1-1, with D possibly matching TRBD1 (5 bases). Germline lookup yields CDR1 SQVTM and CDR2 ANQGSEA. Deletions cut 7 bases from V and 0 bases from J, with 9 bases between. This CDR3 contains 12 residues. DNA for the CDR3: TGCAGCGCACTGACAGTGAACACTGAAGCTTTCTTT. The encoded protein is CSALTVNTEAFF.

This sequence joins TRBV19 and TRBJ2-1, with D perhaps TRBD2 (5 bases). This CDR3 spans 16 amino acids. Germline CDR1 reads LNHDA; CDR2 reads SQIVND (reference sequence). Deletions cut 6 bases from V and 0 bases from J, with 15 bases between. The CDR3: CASSRTGTSSYNEQFF. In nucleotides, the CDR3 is TGTGCCAGTAGCCGGACGGGAACGAGCTCCTACAATGAGCAGTTCTTC.

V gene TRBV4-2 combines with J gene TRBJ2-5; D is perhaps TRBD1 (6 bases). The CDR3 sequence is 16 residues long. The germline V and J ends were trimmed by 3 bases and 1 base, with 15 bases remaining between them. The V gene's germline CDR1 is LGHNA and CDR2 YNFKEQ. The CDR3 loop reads CASSQGTGNAQETQYF. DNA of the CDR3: TGTGCCAGCAGCCAGGGTACAGGGAATGCCCAAGAGACCCAGTACTTC.

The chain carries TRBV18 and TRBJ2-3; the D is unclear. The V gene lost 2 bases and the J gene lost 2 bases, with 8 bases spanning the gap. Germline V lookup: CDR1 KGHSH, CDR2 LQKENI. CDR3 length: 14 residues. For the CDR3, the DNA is TGTGCCAGCTCACCAGAGGTCAACACAGATACGCAGTATTTT. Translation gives CASSPEVNTDTQYF.

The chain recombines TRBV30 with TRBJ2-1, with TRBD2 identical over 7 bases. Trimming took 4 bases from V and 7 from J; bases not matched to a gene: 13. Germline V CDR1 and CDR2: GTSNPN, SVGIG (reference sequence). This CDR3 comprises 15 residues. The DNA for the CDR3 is TGTGCCTGGATCGGGGTCGGCGGGAGTGGGAATGAGCAGTTCTTC. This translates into CAWIGVGGSGNEQFF.

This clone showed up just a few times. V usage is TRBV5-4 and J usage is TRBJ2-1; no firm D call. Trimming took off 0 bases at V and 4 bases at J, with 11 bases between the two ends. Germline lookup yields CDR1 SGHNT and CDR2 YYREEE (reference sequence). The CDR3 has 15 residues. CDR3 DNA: TGTGCCAGCAGCTTGGAACGGAGTCGATACAATGAGCAGTTCTTC. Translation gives CASSLERSRYNEQFF.

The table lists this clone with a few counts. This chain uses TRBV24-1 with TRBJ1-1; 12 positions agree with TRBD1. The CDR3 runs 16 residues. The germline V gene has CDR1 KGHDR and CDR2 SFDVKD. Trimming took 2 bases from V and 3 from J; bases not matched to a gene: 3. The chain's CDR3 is CATSDSGTGGYTEAFF. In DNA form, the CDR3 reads TGTGCCACCAGTGATTCGGGGACAGGGGGCTACACTGAAGCTTTCTTT.

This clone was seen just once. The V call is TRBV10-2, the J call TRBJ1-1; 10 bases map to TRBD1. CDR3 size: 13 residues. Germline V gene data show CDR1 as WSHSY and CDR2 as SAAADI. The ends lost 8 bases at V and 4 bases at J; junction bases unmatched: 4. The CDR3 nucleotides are TGCGCCAGCGGACAGGGGGTAGGCACTGAAGCTTTCTTT. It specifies CASGQGVGTEAFF.

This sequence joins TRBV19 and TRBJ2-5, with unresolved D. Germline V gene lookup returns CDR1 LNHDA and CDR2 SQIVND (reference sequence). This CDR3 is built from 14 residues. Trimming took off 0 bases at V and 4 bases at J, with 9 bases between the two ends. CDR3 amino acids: CASSIDLAPETQYF. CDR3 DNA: TGTGCCAGTAGTATAGATTTGGCCCCAGAGACCCAGTACTTC.

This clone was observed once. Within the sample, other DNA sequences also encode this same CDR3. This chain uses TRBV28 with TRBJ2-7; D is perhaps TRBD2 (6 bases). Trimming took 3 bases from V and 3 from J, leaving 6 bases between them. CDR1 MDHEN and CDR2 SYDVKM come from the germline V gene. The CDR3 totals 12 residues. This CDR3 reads CASSLGGYEQYF. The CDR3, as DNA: TGTGCCAGCAGTTTGGGGGGCTACGAGCAGTACTTC.

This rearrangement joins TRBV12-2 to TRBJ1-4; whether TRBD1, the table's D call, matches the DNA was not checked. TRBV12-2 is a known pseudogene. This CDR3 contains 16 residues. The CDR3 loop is CASRTWGRGRSEKLFF. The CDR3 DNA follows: TGTGCAAGTCGCACCTGGGGCAGGGGGAGAAGTGAAAAACTGTTTTTT.

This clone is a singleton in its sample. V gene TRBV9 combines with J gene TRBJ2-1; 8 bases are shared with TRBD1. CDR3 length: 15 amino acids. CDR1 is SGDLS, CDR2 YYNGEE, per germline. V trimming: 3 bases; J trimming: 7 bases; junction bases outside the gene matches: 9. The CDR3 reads CASSAKTQGANEQFF. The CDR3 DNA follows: TGTGCCAGCAGCGCGAAGACCCAGGGGGCAAATGAGCAGTTCTTC.

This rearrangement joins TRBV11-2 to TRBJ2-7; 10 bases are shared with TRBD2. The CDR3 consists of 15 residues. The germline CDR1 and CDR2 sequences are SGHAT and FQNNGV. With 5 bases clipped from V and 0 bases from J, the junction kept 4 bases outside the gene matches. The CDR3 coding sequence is TGTGCCAGCAGCCCGCGGACTAGCGGCTCCTACGAGCAGTACTTC. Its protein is CASSPRTSGSYEQYF. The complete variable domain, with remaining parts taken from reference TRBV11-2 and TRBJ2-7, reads EAGVAQSPRYKIIEKRQSVAFWCNPISGHATLYWYQQILGQGPKLLIQFQNNGVVDDSQLPKDRFSAERLKGVDSTLKIQPAKLEDSAVYLCASSPRTSGSYEQYFGPGTRLTVT.

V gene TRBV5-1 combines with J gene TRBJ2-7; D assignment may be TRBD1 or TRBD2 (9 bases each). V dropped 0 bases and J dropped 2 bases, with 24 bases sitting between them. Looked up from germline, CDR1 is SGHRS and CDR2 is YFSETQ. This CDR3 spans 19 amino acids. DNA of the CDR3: TGCGCCAGCAGCTTGGGGGGACAGGGTAGCGGGAGTAGGACCTACGAGCAGTACTTC. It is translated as CASSLGGQGSGSRTYEQYF.

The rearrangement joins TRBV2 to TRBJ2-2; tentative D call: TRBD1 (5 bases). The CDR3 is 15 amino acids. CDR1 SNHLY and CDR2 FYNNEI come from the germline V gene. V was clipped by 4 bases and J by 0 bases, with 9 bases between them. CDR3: CASSAQASNTGELFF. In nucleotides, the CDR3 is TGTGCCAGCAGTGCACAGGCATCGAACACCGGGGAGCTGTTTTTT.

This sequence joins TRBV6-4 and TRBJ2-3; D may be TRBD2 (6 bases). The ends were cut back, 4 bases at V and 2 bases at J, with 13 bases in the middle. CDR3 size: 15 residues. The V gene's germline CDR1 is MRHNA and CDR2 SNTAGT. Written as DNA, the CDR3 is TGTGCCAGCAGTGGCTCCGGGGGAACCACAGATACGCAGTATTTT. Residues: CASSGSGGTTDTQYF.

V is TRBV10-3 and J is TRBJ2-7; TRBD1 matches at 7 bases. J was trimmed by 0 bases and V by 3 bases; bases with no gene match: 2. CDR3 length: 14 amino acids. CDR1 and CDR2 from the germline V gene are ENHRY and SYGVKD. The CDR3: CAISDRQGSYEQYF. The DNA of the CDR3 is TGTGCCATCAGTGATCGACAGGGCTCCTACGAGCAGTACTTC.

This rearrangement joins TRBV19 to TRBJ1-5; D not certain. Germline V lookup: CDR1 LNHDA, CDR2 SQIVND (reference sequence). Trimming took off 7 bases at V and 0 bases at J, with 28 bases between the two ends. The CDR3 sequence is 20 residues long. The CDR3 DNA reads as TGTGCCAGTAACGCCCTAAACATCACCCTCGAGACATATAGCAATCAGCCCCAGCATTTT. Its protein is CASNALNITLETYSNQPQHF.

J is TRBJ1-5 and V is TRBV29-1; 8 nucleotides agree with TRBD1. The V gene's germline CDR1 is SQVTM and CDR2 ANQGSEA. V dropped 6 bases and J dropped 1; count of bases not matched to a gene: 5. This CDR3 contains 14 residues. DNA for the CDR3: TGCAGCGTATGGACAGGGACAAGCAATCAGCCCCAGCATTTT. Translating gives CSVWTGTSNQPQHF.

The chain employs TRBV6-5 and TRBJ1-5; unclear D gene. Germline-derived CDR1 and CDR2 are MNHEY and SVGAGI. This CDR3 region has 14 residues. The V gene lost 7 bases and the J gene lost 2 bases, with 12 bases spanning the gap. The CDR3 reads CASIVSGGNQPQHF. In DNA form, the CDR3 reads TGTGCCAGCATAGTAAGCGGTGGCAATCAGCCCCAGCATTTT.

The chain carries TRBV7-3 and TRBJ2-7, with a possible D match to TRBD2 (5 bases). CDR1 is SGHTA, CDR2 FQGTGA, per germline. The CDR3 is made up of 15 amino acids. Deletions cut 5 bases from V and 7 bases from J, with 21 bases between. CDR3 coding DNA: TGTGCCAGCAGCCCGGTCAATGCTGTGAGGGCAGAGCAGTACTTC. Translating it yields CASSPVNAVRAEQYF.

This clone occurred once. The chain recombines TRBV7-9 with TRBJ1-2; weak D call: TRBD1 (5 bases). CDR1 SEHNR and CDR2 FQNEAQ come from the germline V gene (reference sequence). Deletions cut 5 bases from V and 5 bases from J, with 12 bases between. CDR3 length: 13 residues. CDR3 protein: CASSIWGEYGYTF. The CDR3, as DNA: TGTGCCAGCAGCATATGGGGGGAATATGGCTACACCTTC.